These T cell receptor beta chains were read from a single sample in a study of read filtering for tumor transcriptome and immune sequencing. TCRdb itself ran the reads through MiXCR, one entry per CDR3 protein. The repertoire has tens of thousands of distinct CDR3 sequences, about 14% of them found once; the top ten carry over 40%. Sequencing input: a population of CD138-negative cells sorted from bone marrow. The receptors shown here come from a donor older than 35 with multiple myeloma. The CDR3 runs from the conserved cysteine through the conserved F or W. A D gene is named only where the DNA matches it firmly. Some rows have no size entry. The others give once, few or many, or a class for an expanded clone.

clone size: many
V gene: TRBV4-3
D gene: .
J gene: TRBJ1-2
CDR3 protein: CASSQVSAGSNYGYTF
CDR3 DNA: TGCGCCAGCAGCCAAGTGTCGGCAGGCAGTAACTATGGCTACACCTTC

clone size: many
V gene: TRBV5-1
D gene: TRBD1
J gene: TRBJ2-1
CDR3 protein: CASSEGQGSYNEQFF
CDR3 DNA: TGCGCCAGCAGCGAAGGACAGGGCTCCTACAATGAGCAGTTCTTC

clone size: many
V gene: TRBV29-1
D gene: TRBD1
J gene: TRBJ2-7
CDR3 protein: CSVENRGEQYF
CDR3 DNA: TGCAGCGTTGAAAACAGGGGCGAGCAGTACTTC

clone size: many
V gene: TRBV20-1
D gene: TRBD2
J gene: TRBJ2-3
CDR3 protein: CSARLAGEGSDTQYF
CDR3 DNA: TGCAGTGCCAGGCTAGCGGGAGAGGGGTCAGATACGCAGTATTTT

clone size: many
V gene: TRBV29-1
D gene: .
J gene: TRBJ2-1
CDR3 protein: CSVTDSYNEQFF
CDR3 DNA: TGCAGCGTAACAGATTCCTACAATGAGCAGTTCTTC

clone size: many
V gene: TRBV29-1
D gene: .
J gene: TRBJ2-1
CDR3 protein: CSVEETDEQFF
CDR3 DNA: TGCAGCGTTGAAGAGACGGATGAGCAGTTCTTC

clone size: .
V gene: TRBV12-3/TRBV12-4
D gene: TRBD1
J gene: TRBJ2-5
CDR3 protein: CVSRPTGGAGTQYF
CDR3 DNA: TGTGTCAGCAGACCCACAGGGGGCGCGGGGACCCAGTACTTC

clone size: .
V gene: TRBV6-1
D gene: .
J gene: TRBJ1-1
CDR3 protein: CASSDRENTEASF
CDR3 DNA: TGTGCCAGCAGTGACAGGGAAAACACTGAAGCTTCCTTT

clone size: many
V gene: TRBV4-3
D gene: TRBD2
J gene: TRBJ2-3
CDR3 protein: CASSQDRDYSTDTQYF
CDR3 DNA: TGCGCCAGCAGCCAAGACCGGGACTACAGCACAGATACGCAGTATTTT

clone size: many
V gene: TRBV24-1
D gene: .
J gene: TRBJ2-1
CDR3 protein: CATSAVDFLSYNEQFF
CDR3 DNA: TGTGCCACCAGTGCGGTTGACTTCCTCTCCTACAATGAGCAGTTCTTC

clone size: many
V gene: TRBV5-1
D gene: .
J gene: TRBJ2-3
CDR3 protein: CASSLAGVAQDTQYF
CDR3 DNA: TGCGCCAGCAGCTTGGCGGGAGTCGCCCAGGATACGCAGTATTTT

clone size: once
V gene: TRBV7-3
D gene: .
J gene: TRBJ2-7
CDR3 protein: CASSPGPGAGSYEQYF
CDR3 DNA: TGTGCCAGCAGCCCGGGGCCAGGGGCCGGCTCCTACGAGCAGTACTTC